The next 16 T cell receptor beta chains were all read from a single sample in a study of blood T cell repertoires in COVID-19. Sequencing used immunoSEQ multiplex PCR; TCRdb keeps in-frame clones, though not all of them. The data contain under 350,000 clones, less than 90% of them singletons. The sequenced sample was peripheral blood. The receptors were sampled from a human donor in a cohort sampled during active COVID-19.

This clone appeared a single time. The chain has TRBV9 and TRBJ2-7, with 9 bases lining up with TRBD1. The V gene's germline CDR1 is SGDLS and CDR2 YYNGEE. The CDR3 covers 15 residues. V was pared by 5 bases and J by 4 bases, with 10 bases of the junction left unmatched. The CDR3 loop is CASSSSGTGNYEQYF. The DNA for the CDR3 is TGTGCCAGCAGTTCCTCCGGGACAGGGAATTACGAGCAGTACTTC. The full variable domain, completed using reference TRBV9 and TRBJ2-7, is DSGVTQTPKHLITATGQRVTLRCSPRSGDLSVYWYQQSLDQGLQFLIQYYNGEERAKGNILERFSAQQFPDLHSELNLSSLELGDSALYFCASSSSGTGNYEQYFGPGTRLTVT.

This clone was found once. The rearrangement joins TRBV5-1 to TRBJ2-6, with D possibly matching TRBD1 (6 bases). This CDR3 spans 16 amino acids. Germline CDR1 and CDR2: SGHRS and YFSETQ. V was cut by 0 bases and J by 3 bases, with 10 bases left in between. CDR3 bases: TGCGCCAGCAGCTTGGTGGTGGGACATGGGGCCAACGTCCTGACTTTC. It specifies CASSLVVGHGANVLTF. Complete variable domain (other parts from reference TRBV5-1 and TRBJ2-6): KAGVTQTPRYLIKTRGQQVTLSCSPISGHRSVSWYQQTPGQGLQFLFEYFSETQRNKGNFPGRFSGRQFSNSRSEMNVSTLELGDSALYLCASSLVVGHGANVLTFGAGSRLTVL.

The chain joins TRBV20-1 to TRBJ2-1; no clear D gene. This CDR3 comprises 12 residues. The V gene's germline CDR1 is DFQATT and CDR2 SNEGSKA (reference sequence). With 3 bases removed from V and 6 bases from J, the gap between germline ends came to 9 bases. CDR3 loop: CSASRPGNEQFF. The DNA of the CDR3 is TGCAGTGCTAGTCGACCAGGCAATGAGCAGTTCTTC.

This clone was seen just once. V is TRBV10-3 and J is TRBJ2-7, with 11 bases that match TRBD2. Germline CDR1 and CDR2: ENHRY and SYGVKD. The ends lost 6 bases at V and 3 bases at J; junction bases unmatched: 7. The CDR3 consists of 15 residues. As DNA, the CDR3 is TGTGCCATCAGCGAAGGGACTAGCGGCGGCTACGAGCAGTACTTC. Its translation is CAISEGTSGGYEQYF.

The sample holds a few counts of this clone. V usage is TRBV18 and J usage is TRBJ1-1; D remains unclear. Germline loops: CDR1 KGHSH, CDR2 LQKENI. Between the trimmed V and J ends, which lost 4 bases and 6 bases, there was a span of 15 bases. The CDR3 loop spans 14 amino acids. CDR3 sequence (DNA): TGTGCCAGCTCACTTAATATGGATAGCGCTGAAGCTTTCTTT. This translates into CASSLNMDSAEAFF.

The chain has TRBV28 and TRBJ2-5, with 8 bases lining up with TRBD1. V shed 5 bases, J shed 10 bases, and the junction held 12 bases outside the gene matches. CDR3 length: 14 residues. Germline CDR1 reads MDHEN; CDR2 reads SYDVKM. CDR3 sequence (DNA): TGTGCCAGCAGTCTGACAGGGGATATCGGGGGCCAGTACTTC. Protein sequence: CASSLTGDIGGQYF.

As regards this clone: The same CDR3 can be traced to other DNA sequences in this sample. The CDR3 here is CASSKTGPNQPQHF. CDR3 in DNA: TGTGCCAGCAGTAAGACAGGGCCCAATCAGCCCCAGCATTTT. The chain is built from TRBV28 and TRBJ1-5, with 7 bases fitting TRBD1. The CDR3 runs to 14 residues. Trimming removed 5 bases from V and 3 bases from J; junction bases left unmatched: 4. Germline V gene lookup returns CDR1 MDHEN and CDR2 SYDVKM.

This chain links TRBV7-9 with TRBJ1-3; TRBD1 is a possible D gene (6 bases). V was clipped by 11 bases and J by 6 bases, with 8 bases between them. CDR1 and CDR2 (germline): SEHNR, FQNEAQ (reference sequence). This CDR3 comprises 10 residues. In nucleotides, the CDR3 is TGTGCCGCAGGGGAAAACACCATATATTTT. Protein sequence: CAAGENTIYF.

The chain links TRBV27 to TRBJ2-1; possible D gene TRBD2, 5 bases. Trimming removed 5 bases from V and 4 bases from J, with 9 bases in between. The length of the CDR3 is 13 residues. CDR1 is MNHEY, CDR2 SMNVEV, per germline (reference sequence). CDR3 in DNA: TGTGCCAGCAGTAGAGGGCCTTACAATGAGCAGTTCTTC. This codes for CASSRGPYNEQFF.

This chain uses TRBV6-1 with TRBJ1-2; D is ambiguous. Trimming pared 3 bases from V and 1 base from J, leaving 6 bases between. CDR3 length: 13 residues. Germline V gene data show CDR1 as MNHNS and CDR2 as SASEGT. The CDR3 DNA follows: TGTGCCAGCAGTGAGCTAATTAACTATGGCTACACCTTC. This encodes CASSELINYGYTF.

CDR3 amino acids: CALGGTHSTDTQYF. Written as DNA, the CDR3 is TGTGCCCTTGGTGGCACCCATAGCACAGATACGCAGTATTTT. The V and J genes are TRBV7-9 and TRBJ2-3; D is unclear. Between the trimmed V and J ends, which lost 11 bases and 0 bases, there was a span of 15 bases. Germline V gene data show CDR1 as SEHNR and CDR2 as FQNEAQ (reference sequence). The CDR3 loop spans 14 amino acids.

The chain employs TRBV10-3 and TRBJ2-7, with TRBD2 as a possible D gene (5 bases). Trimming took 0 bases from V and 3 from J, leaving 12 bases between them. Germline CDR1 and CDR2: ENHRY and SYGVKD. CDR3 length equals 15 residues. The CDR3 nucleotides read TGTGCCATCAGTGAGTCAAGCGGATATCGCTACGAGCAGTACTTC. This codes for CAISESSGYRYEQYF.

The sample holds one count of this clone. The rearrangement links TRBV14 to TRBJ1-2, with D perhaps TRBD1 (5 bases). The CDR3 runs 13 residues. V was pared by 6 bases and J by 0 bases, with 8 bases between. Germline V gene lookup returns CDR1 SGHDN and CDR2 FVKESK. CDR3 loop: CASREGTNYGYTF. CDR3 nucleotides: TGTGCCAGCAGGGAGGGGACTAACTATGGCTACACCTTC.

CDR3 amino acids: CASSLVHSYEQYF. The CDR3 DNA reads as TGTGCCAGCAGCTTAGTGCACAGCTACGAGCAGTACTTC. The chain has TRBV13 and TRBJ2-7; D gene ambiguous. Germline V gene data show CDR1 as PRHDT and CDR2 as FYEKMQ (reference sequence). This CDR3 has 13 residues. Deletions cut 1 base from V and 3 bases from J, with 7 bases between.

This clone was counted a few times. V is TRBV6-2 or TRBV6-3 and J is TRBJ2-7, with 11 nucleotides matching TRBD2. The CDR3 covers 16 residues. Germline assignment: CDR1 MNHEY and CDR2 SVGEGT. V gave up 5 bases and J gave up 7 bases; unmatched junction bases: 13. In nucleotides, the CDR3 is TGTGCCAGCAGTACCACCGGTAGACTAGCGGGATGGGAGCAGTACTTC. It encodes CASSTTGRLAGWEQYF.

The chain joins TRBV9 to TRBJ2-6, with D possibly matching TRBD2 (6 bases). V lost 5 bases and J lost 2, with 11 bases in between. This CDR3 contains 15 residues. Germline CDR1 reads SGDLS; CDR2 reads YYNGEE. The chain's CDR3 is CASRGGAAGANVLTF. CDR3 DNA sequence: TGTGCCAGCAGGGGGGGTGCGGCTGGGGCCAACGTCCTGACTTTC.